A single sample gave rise to the 20 T cell receptor beta chains below, sequenced in a study of blood T cell repertoires in COVID-19. Assay used: immunoSEQ multiplex PCR; TCRdb lists only in-frame clones, some missing. This sample has a few hundred thousand clones, with approximately 90% found just once. Input material: PBMCs or T cells enriched from blood (not recorded which). Every receptor here comes from a woman aged 25-40 years who had recovered from COVID-19.

The V gene is TRBV27, the J gene TRBJ1-5; 7 bases align to TRBD1. Trimming cost V 1 base and J 5 bases; bases outside gene matches: 5. In germline, CDR1 is MNHEY, CDR2 SMNVEV (reference sequence). The CDR3 has 15 amino acids. This chain's CDR3 is CASSLWQGVDQPQHF. The CDR3, as DNA: TGTGCCAGCAGTTTATGGCAGGGGGTCGATCAGCCCCAGCATTTT.

The rearrangement uses TRBV7-2 and TRBJ2-2; TRBD2 matches at 7 bases. The CDR3 sequence is 18 residues long. The J segment lost 3 bases and the V segment lost 2 bases, leaving 12 bases of the junction unmatched. The germline gives CDR1 SGHTA, CDR2 FQGNSA. The chain's CDR3 is CASSLYPLASGYTGELFF. Here the CDR3 DNA reads TGTGCCAGCAGCTTATATCCGCTGGCTAGCGGCTACACCGGGGAGCTGTTTTTT.

The CDR3 here is CASSPRQATPYEQYF. In nucleotides, the CDR3 is TGTGCCAGCTCACCACGGCAGGCCACCCCCTACGAGCAGTACTTC. The gene calls are TRBV18 and TRBJ2-7; D gene unclear. The length of the CDR3 is 15 residues. Trimming stripped 1 base from V and 2 bases from J, with 12 bases between. Germline V gene data show CDR1 as KGHSH and CDR2 as LQKENI.

This rearrangement joins TRBV6-5 to TRBJ2-4; 7 nucleotides align to TRBD2. V trimming: 2 bases; J trimming: 5 bases; junction bases outside the gene matches: 6. The CDR3 totals 15 residues. The germline V gene has CDR1 MNHEY and CDR2 SVGAGI. The CDR3 DNA follows: TGTGCCAGCAGTTACAGCGGGAACGCGGAAAACATTCAGTACTTC. It specifies CASSYSGNAENIQYF.

The gene calls are TRBV28 and TRBJ2-2, with a tentative D call TRBD2 (6 bases). Trimming pared 7 bases from V and 4 bases from J, leaving 10 bases between. The V gene's germline CDR1 is MDHEN and CDR2 SYDVKM. This CDR3 has 13 residues. This CDR3 is CASTLAATGELFF. Here the CDR3 DNA reads TGTGCCAGCACCTTAGCGGCCACCGGGGAGCTGTTTTTT.

The V call is TRBV12-3 or TRBV12-4, the J call TRBJ2-1; 7 nucleotides align to TRBD1. The J segment lost 12 bases and the V segment lost 4 bases, leaving 9 bases of the junction unmatched. This CDR3 has 13 amino acids. CDR3 sequence reads: CASSSETGFGQFF. In DNA, the CDR3 is TGTGCCAGCAGTTCAGAGACAGGGTTCGGGCAGTTCTTC.

This sequence joins TRBV2 and TRBJ2-1, with 7 bases that match TRBD2. The trim removed 4 bases at V and 4 bases at J, leaving 7 bases unmatched. The CDR3 loop spans 15 amino acids. The V gene's germline CDR1 is SNHLY and CDR2 FYNNEI. The CDR3 sequence is CASSAASGFYNEQFF. CDR3 in DNA: TGTGCCAGCAGTGCTGCTAGCGGATTTTACAATGAGCAGTTCTTC. The variable domain in full, with the rest retrieved from reference TRBV2 and TRBJ2-1, is EPEVTQTPSHQVTQMGQEVILRCVPISNHLYFYWYRQILGQKVEFLVSFYNNEISEKSEIFDDQFSVERPDGSNFTLKIRSTKLEDSAMYFCASSAASGFYNEQFFGPGTRLTVL.

This clone has only one observation. Sequence at one end of the junction differs from germline and may be a read error. The V gene is TRBV7-7, the J gene TRBJ1-1, with D unclear. The CDR3 is made up of 13 amino acids. Germline values: CDR1 SSHAT, CDR2 FNYEAQ (reference sequence). CDR3 protein: CASSFGRNTEAFF. The CDR3 DNA follows: TGTGCTAGCAGCTTTGGGCGAAACACTGAAGCTTTCTTT.

This chain joins TRBV5-4 and TRBJ1-6; 8 positions match TRBD1. The V segment lost 3 bases and the J segment 5 bases; nucleotides outside the gene matches: 4. Germline V gene lookup returns CDR1 SGHNT and CDR2 YYREEE (reference sequence). The CDR3 covers 15 residues. The CDR3 coding sequence is TGTGCCAGCAGCTGGGACAGGAACGATAATTCACCCCTCCACTTT. Protein sequence: CASSWDRNDNSPLHF.

This sequence joins TRBV30 and TRBJ2-1; 9 nucleotides line up with TRBD2. The germline V gene has CDR1 GTSNPN and CDR2 SVGIG (reference sequence). The length of the CDR3 is 15 residues. V gave up 4 bases and J gave up 3 bases; unmatched junction bases: 7. CDR3 nucleotide sequence: TGTGCCTGGAAGCTAGCGGGAAGGCGCTACAATGAGCAGTTCTTC. Amino acids: CAWKLAGRRYNEQFF.

The chain recombines TRBV5-1 with TRBJ1-3; 8 bases are a match to TRBD1. J was trimmed by 2 bases and V by 5 bases; bases with no gene match: 6. The CDR3 runs to 15 residues. Looked up from germline, CDR1 is SGHRS and CDR2 is YFSETQ. This chain's CDR3 is CASRTDRGTGNTIYF. Here the CDR3 DNA reads TGCGCCAGCAGGACTGACAGGGGCACTGGAAACACCATATATTTT.

This chain links TRBV7-8 with TRBJ2-1; 8 bases fit TRBD1. After removal of 5 bases from V and 7 bases from J, the junction contained 13 bases not matched to a gene. The germline V gene encodes CDR1 SGHVS and CDR2 FQNEAQ. The CDR3 spans 16 residues. The CDR3 bases are TGTGCCAGCAGCCTTTTCGGGACAGGAGGAAGTAATGAGCAGTTCTTC. Translated: CASSLFGTGGSNEQFF.

The chain employs TRBV28 and TRBJ1-1; 8 bases map to TRBD1. Trimming removed 8 bases from V and 1 base from J; junction bases left unmatched: 9. CDR3 length: 15 residues. Germline CDR1 reads MDHEN; CDR2 reads SYDVKM. CDR3 loop: CASFSGGAQNTEAFF. As DNA, the CDR3 is TGTGCCAGCTTTTCAGGGGGCGCGCAGAACACTGAAGCTTTCTTT. The whole variable domain, filled in from reference TRBV28 and TRBJ1-1, reads DVKVTQSSRYLVKRTGEKVFLECVQDMDHENMFWYRQDPGLGLRLIYFSYDVKMKEKGDIPEGYSVSREKKERFSLILESASTNQTSMYLCASFSGGAQNTEAFFGQGTRLTVV.

This clone was seen only once. The CDR3, as DNA: TGTGCCAGCAGTTACTACATGTACGGGGGCACAGATACGCAGTATTTT. It is translated as CASSYYMYGGTDTQYF. The chain is built from TRBV6-2 or TRBV6-3 and TRBJ2-3; maybe TRBD2 (5 bases). Germline V gene data show CDR1 as MNHEY and CDR2 as SVGEGT. The CDR3 totals 16 residues. The V and J ends lost 1 base and 1 base respectively, with 12 bases between them.

This chain links TRBV11-3 with TRBJ1-1; D not resolved. Germline-derived CDR1 and CDR2 are SGHNT and YENEEA. V was cut by 1 base and J by 2 bases, with 5 bases left in between. The CDR3 spans 13 residues. CDR3 sequence: CASSLAVNTEAFF. For the CDR3, the DNA is TGTGCCAGCAGCTTAGCAGTAAACACTGAAGCTTTCTTT. The entire variable domain, with the rest obtained from reference TRBV11-3 and TRBJ1-1, is as follows: EAGVVQSPRYKIIEKKQPVAFWCNPISGHNTLYWYLQNLGQGPELLIRYENEEAVDDSQLPKDRFSAERLKGVDSTLKIQPAELGDSAVYLCASSLAVNTEAFFGQGTRLTVV.

The genes are TRBV30 and TRBJ2-3, with D uncertain. V was shortened by 3 bases and J by 0 bases, with 7 bases between the two germline ends. The CDR3 totals 13 residues. Germline V CDR1 and CDR2: GTSNPN, SVGIG (reference sequence). The DNA for the CDR3 is TGTGCCTGGAGAGCCAGGAGCACAGATACGCAGTATTTT. This codes for CAWRARSTDTQYF.

The chain combines TRBV4-1 with TRBJ1-5, with D perhaps TRBD1 (6 bases). Trimming shortened V by 1 base and J by 6 bases, and 19 bases separated the two germline ends. CDR3 length: 17 amino acids. The germline gives CDR1 MGHRA, CDR2 YSYEKL. The CDR3: CASSQGLGGQNRQPQHF. The CDR3 DNA sequence: TGCGCCAGCAGCCAAGGATTAGGGGGACAAAATCGTCAGCCCCAGCATTTT.

The chain carries TRBV28 and TRBJ1-3; TRBD1 matches at 7 bases. Trimming cost V 8 bases and J 0 bases; bases outside gene matches: 7. The CDR3 has 15 amino acids. Germline CDR1 and CDR2: MDHEN and SYDVKM. In nucleotides, the CDR3 is TGTGCCAGCGCCCGACAGGGAAGCTCTGGAAACACCATATATTTT. Translated: CASARQGSSGNTIYF.

V usage is TRBV28 and J usage is TRBJ1-5, with D possibly matching TRBD1 (5 bases). This CDR3 is 14 amino acids long. Deletions cut 6 bases from V and 6 bases from J, with 15 bases between. CDR1 and CDR2 from the germline V gene are MDHEN and SYDVKM. DNA of the CDR3: TGTGCCAGCAGGGGCGGGACCTTCGGTCAGCCCCAGCATTTT. Protein sequence: CASRGGTFGQPQHF.

This sequence joins TRBV5-1 and TRBJ2-2; 13 nucleotides line up with TRBD2. J was trimmed by 5 bases and V by 4 bases; bases with no gene match: 8. Germline CDR1 SGHRS, CDR2 YFSETQ. The CDR3 has 17 amino acids. CDR3 sequence reads: CASSLLTSGRATGELFF. CDR3 sequence (DNA): TGCGCCAGCAGCCTCCTAACTAGCGGGAGGGCGACCGGGGAGCTGTTTTTT.